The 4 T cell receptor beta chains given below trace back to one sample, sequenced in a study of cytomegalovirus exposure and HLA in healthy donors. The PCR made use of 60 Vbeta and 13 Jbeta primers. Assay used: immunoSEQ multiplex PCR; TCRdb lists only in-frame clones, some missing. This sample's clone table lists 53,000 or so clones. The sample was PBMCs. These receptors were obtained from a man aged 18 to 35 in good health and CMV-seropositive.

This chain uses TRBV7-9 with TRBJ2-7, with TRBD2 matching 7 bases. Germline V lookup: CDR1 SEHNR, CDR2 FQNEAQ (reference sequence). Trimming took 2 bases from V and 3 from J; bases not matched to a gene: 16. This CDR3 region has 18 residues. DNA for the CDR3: TGTGCCAGCAGCTTATCGGACTTCGGGTTAGCGGGCCACTACGAGCAGTACTTC. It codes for CASSLSDFGLAGHYEQYF.

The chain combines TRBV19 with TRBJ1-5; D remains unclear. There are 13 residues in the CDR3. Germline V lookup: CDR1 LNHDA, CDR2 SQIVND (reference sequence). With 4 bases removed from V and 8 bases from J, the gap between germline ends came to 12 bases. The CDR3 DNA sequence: TGTGCCAGTAGTAGTAGCTCGGGTGAGCCCCAGCATTTT. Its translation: CASSSSSGEPQHF.

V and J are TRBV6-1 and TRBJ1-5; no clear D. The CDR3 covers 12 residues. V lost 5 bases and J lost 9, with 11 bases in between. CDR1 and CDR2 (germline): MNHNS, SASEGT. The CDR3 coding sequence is TGTGCCAGCAGTTCGACAAACGGGCCCCAGCATTTT. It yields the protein CASSSTNGPQHF.

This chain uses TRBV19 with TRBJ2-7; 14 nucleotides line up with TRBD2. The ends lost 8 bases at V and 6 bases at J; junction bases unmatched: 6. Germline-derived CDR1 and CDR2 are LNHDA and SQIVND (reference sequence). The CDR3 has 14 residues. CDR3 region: CASSGLAGVGEQYF. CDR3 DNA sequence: TGTGCCAGTTCGGGACTAGCGGGAGTCGGCGAGCAGTACTTC.